There are many counts of the clone carrying this T cell receptor beta chain. The antigen remains unidentified. The entry originates in a study of T-cell reconstitution after alpha-beta-depleted transplantation in children. V was pared by 6 bases and J by 0 bases, with 7 bases of the junction left unmatched. Germline CDR1 SGHAT, CDR2 FQNNGV. This CDR3 has 16 amino acids. Study-level points and caveats: Surviving recipient T cells and thymic progenitors underlay high day-60 TCRbeta diversity in some patients. It was newly produced T cells that mostly accounted for T-cell counts and diversity one year after transplant. Alpha-beta T cells present about two months after transplant were reported to originate from several hundred expanded graft clones.

Preparing the TCRbeta library involved the use of unique molecular identifiers. One entry per CDR3 protein results from TCRdb running MiXCR on the PCR reads. The table includes 600,000 or so distinct CDR3 sequences, 20% to 25% detected once. Material: PBMCs, mostly from graft donor cells, obtained 360 days after TCRalphabeta/CD19-depleted stem cell transplant. V and J are TRBV11-2 and TRBJ1-5, with 8 bases fitting TRBD1. This sequence originates from a boy younger than two who had a stem cell transplant for acute myeloid leukemia, so the T cells may come from the graft donor. In DNA form, the CDR3 reads TGTGCCAGCAGAGTCCAAGGACAGGGTAGCAATCAGCCCCAGCATTTT. This codes for CASRVQGQGSNQPQHF.